This is a list of T cell receptor beta chains from one sample in a study of T cells in localized non-small cell lung cancer. The repertoire was sequenced with immunoSEQ multiplex PCR; TCRdb's copy has only in-frame clones and lacks some. The repertoire holds roughly 33,000 clones, with roughly 88% as singletons. The sample was peripheral blood, taken before any cancer treatment. Source of these receptors: a man aged 35 to 69 with stage I lung adenocarcinoma. Both conserved end residues are part of each CDR3. A D gene is named only where the DNA matches it firmly. Clone size is not always given. Where it is, it says once, few, many or a class for expanded clones.

TGCGCCAGCAGCCGTGACAGTGTCACCTACAATGAGCAGTTCTTC | CASSRDSVTYNEQFF | TRBJ2-1 | NA | NA | TRBV5-1
TGCGCCAGCAGCGCCAGCGGGGTCTCCTACGAGCAGTACTTC | CASSASGVSYEQYF | TRBJ2-7 | once | TRBD2 | TRBV5-1
TGTGCCTGGAGTGCTCAGGGGGGCAATCAGCCCCAGCATTTT | CAWSAQGGNQPQHF | TRBJ1-5 | NA | TRBD1 | TRBV30
TGTGCCAGCAGCTTTCTTGAAGCAGTCAATACGCAGTATTTT | CASSFLEAVNTQYF | TRBJ2-3 | NA | NA | TRBV7-8
TGCGCCAGCAGCTTGGGGACAGGGAACACTGAAGCTTTCTTT | CASSLGTGNTEAFF | TRBJ1-1 | NA | TRBD1 | TRBV5-1
TGTGCCAGCAGCTTGGGACAGGGGGCCATCGAGCAGTACTTC | CASSLGQGAIEQYF | TRBJ2-7 | few | TRBD1 | TRBV11-2
TGTGCCAGCAGCTTCCGCCGTTACGAGCAGTACTTC | CASSFRRYEQYF | TRBJ2-7 | NA | NA | TRBV5-6
TGTGCCAGCAGCCGGACAGGCGTCTACGAGCAGTACTTC | CASSRTGVYEQYF | TRBJ2-7 | NA | TRBD1 | TRBV14
TGTGCCAGCAGCTTCGTTCTGGCAGGAGATACGCAGTATTTT | CASSFVLAGDTQYF | TRBJ2-3 | NA | NA | TRBV7-2
TGTGCCAGTAGTATCCAGGGAAATGGACAGCCCCAGCATTTT | CASSIQGNGQPQHF | TRBJ1-5 | NA | NA | TRBV19
TGTGCCAGCAGTGAAGCGCTCCTTAGAGGCGGTGAGACCCAGTACTTC | CASSEALLRGGETQYF | TRBJ2-5 | NA | NA | TRBV2
TGTGCCAGCAGCTCTCAGGGGAACACTGAAGCTTTCTTT | CASSSQGNTEAFF | TRBJ1-1 | NA | NA | TRBV9
TGTGCCAGCAGCCCCGGGCCTGGGGAAGCTTTCTTT | CASSPGPGEAFF | TRBJ1-1 | NA | NA | TRBV7-9
TGTGCCAGCAGTCCCATTCTTCTAACGAACACTGAAGCTTTCTTT | CASSPILLTNTEAFF | TRBJ1-1 | NA | NA | TRBV27
TGCGCCAGCAGCTTGGGGACAGATAAAAACATTCAGTACTTC | CASSLGTDKNIQYF | TRBJ2-4 | NA | NA | TRBV5-1
TGTGCCAGCAGGGGAACCTCCTATGGCTACACCTTC | CASRGTSYGYTF | TRBJ1-2 | NA | NA | TRBV2
TGTGCCACCAGCAGAGTGGGGACGAGCGAGCAGTACTTC | CATSRVGTSEQYF | TRBJ2-7 | NA | NA | TRBV15
TGTGCCAGCCGACTTGTCTGGGACACTGAAGCTTTCTTT | CASRLVWDTEAFF | TRBJ1-1 | NA | NA | TRBV27
TGTGCCACCAGCAGAGAACTAGCGGGGCAAGAGACCCAGTACTTC | CATSRELAGQETQYF | TRBJ2-5 | once | TRBD2 | TRBV15
TGTGCCAGCAGCTTTGGACAGGGGAACCTTCAGCAGTACTTC | CASSFGQGNLQQYF | TRBJ2-7 | NA | TRBD1 | TRBV5-5
TGTGCCAGCAGCGACAAGGGGGGGGCACACATGAACACTGAAGCTTTCTTT | CASSDKGGAHMNTEAFF | TRBJ1-1 | once | NA | TRBV7-2
TGTGCCAGCAGTGCGGGACAGTACTACGAGCAGTACTTC | CASSAGQYYEQYF | TRBJ2-7 | NA | TRBD1 | TRBV2
TGTGCCAGTAGTGGGAGAGGGGCCATCGTCCATCAGCCCCAGCATTTT | CASSGRGAIVHQPQHF | TRBJ1-5 | once | NA | TRBV19
TGTGCCAGCAGCACCTGGGTGGGGGGCTCAGAGACCCAGTACTTC | CASSTWVGGSETQYF | TRBJ2-5 | NA | NA | TRBV7-9
TGTGCCAGCACTCTGGACAGGATTAATTCACCCCTCCACTTT | CASTLDRINSPLHF | TRBJ1-6 | few | TRBD1 | TRBV2
TGTGCCAGCAGTGAGGGGCACTCCCAGCCCCAGCATTTT | CASSEGHSQPQHF | TRBJ1-5 | NA | NA | TRBV25-1
TGTGCCAGCAGACCTGACACGAATAGTTACAATGAGCAGTTCTTC | CASRPDTNSYNEQFF | TRBJ2-1 | NA | NA | TRBV6-6
TGTGCCAGCAGCGACTATCCCGACCCGGGACAGGGGGCGTTGGATGAAAAACTGTTTTTT | CASSDYPDPGQGALDEKLFF | TRBJ1-4 | NA | TRBD1 | TRBV9
TGCGCCAGCAGCTTCCAAAACATTCAGTACTTC | CASSFQNIQYF | TRBJ2-4 | NA | NA | TRBV5-1
TGTGCCAGCAGCTTAGCAGGCTATGGCTACACCTTC | CASSLAGYGYTF | TRBJ1-2 | NA | NA | TRBV11-2
TGTGCCAGTAGTAAGACCCTGGACAGGGCCACTGGAAACACCATATATTTT | CASSKTLDRATGNTIYF | TRBJ1-3 | NA | TRBD1 | TRBV19
TGTGCCAGCAGTTACGTCGTGGGGACTGAAGCTTTCTTT | CASSYVVGTEAFF | TRBJ1-1 | NA | NA | TRBV6-5